These 19 T cell receptor beta chains originate from one sample sequenced in a study of T cell changes during pregnancy in multiple sclerosis. Sequencing used immunoSEQ multiplex PCR; TCRdb keeps in-frame clones, though not all of them. Among roughly 38,000 clones listed, around 90% were seen once. This specimen was CD4+ T cells from peripheral blood mononuclear cells, taken in the second trimester of pregnancy. The receptors here all came from a female donor in good health, enrolled as a control in a pregnancy study.

Comment on this clone: One end of the junction varies from germline; a read error may be responsible. The rearrangement links TRBV7-7 to TRBJ2-5; tentatively, D is TRBD1 (5 bases). The CDR3 covers 11 residues. Germline V gives CDR1 SSHAT, CDR2 FNYEAQ (reference sequence). In nucleotides, the CDR3 is TGTGCTAGCAGCCAGGGCGGGACCCAGTACTTC. It is translated as CASSQGGTQYF. Drawing the rest from reference TRBV7-7 and TRBJ2-5, the complete variable domain is GAGVSQSPRYKVTKRGQDVTLRCDPISSHATLYWYQQALGQGPEFLTYFNYEAQPDKSGLPSDRFSAERPEGSISTLTIQRTEQRDSAMYRCASSQGGTQYFGPGTRLLVL.

The genes are TRBV6-5 and TRBJ2-7; D is perhaps TRBD1 (6 bases). Germline loops: CDR1 MNHEY, CDR2 SVGAGI. The V end lost 8 bases, the J end lost 2 bases, and 19 bases lay between the germline ends. CDR3 size: 15 residues. CDR3 bases: TGTGCCAGCGGGAAACAGGGTGGCGTCCCCTACGAGCAGTACTTC. Translation gives CASGKQGGVPYEQYF.

This chain connects TRBV15 to TRBJ2-7; D ambiguous. Trimming stripped 0 bases from V and 0 bases from J, with 9 bases between. Germline V CDR1 and CDR2: LNHNV, YYDKDF (reference sequence). The CDR3 covers 15 residues. CDR3 DNA sequence: TGTGCCACCAGCAGAGATGGCCCGGGCTCCTACGAGCAGTACTTC. Its translation: CATSRDGPGSYEQYF.

J is TRBJ2-5 and V is TRBV5-4, with D possibly matching TRBD2 (6 bases). This CDR3 is built from 13 residues. Germline V gives CDR1 SGHNT, CDR2 YYREEE (reference sequence). V dropped 0 bases and J dropped 7 bases, with 10 bases sitting between them. DNA of the CDR3: TGTGCCAGCAGCTTGGATCGGGGAGGGACCCAGTACTTC. Protein sequence: CASSLDRGGTQYF.

The chain couples TRBV4-2 to TRBJ2-1, with 8 bases lining up with TRBD2. The CDR3 runs 16 residues. CDR1 is LGHNA, CDR2 YNFKEQ, per germline. V trimming: 2 bases; J trimming: 6 bases; junction bases outside the gene matches: 9. This CDR3 reads CASSQSRGGPINEQFF. CDR3 nucleotides: TGTGCCAGCAGCCAATCTCGGGGGGGGCCTATCAATGAGCAGTTCTTC.

The rearrangement uses TRBV9 and TRBJ2-5, with 14 nucleotides matching TRBD2. With V trimmed by 4 bases and J by 5 bases, 13 bases remained unmatched. CDR1 is SGDLS and CDR2 is YYNGEE in the germline V gene. The CDR3 is 18 amino acids. The CDR3 reads CASSPQWTSGGLGETQYF. The CDR3 DNA sequence: TGTGCCAGCAGCCCTCAATGGACTAGCGGGGGGCTGGGGGAGACCCAGTACTTC. Full variable domain (rest looked up from reference TRBV9 and TRBJ2-5): DSGVTQTPKHLITATGQRVTLRCSPRSGDLSVYWYQQSLDQGLQFLIQYYNGEERAKGNILERFSAQQFPDLHSELNLSSLELGDSALYFCASSPQWTSGGLGETQYFGPGTRLLVL.

The rearrangement uses TRBV5-1 and TRBJ1-1; D is possibly TRBD1 (6 bases). The CDR3 has 13 amino acids. Germline V CDR1 and CDR2: SGHRS, YFSETQ. V was pared by 5 bases and J by 2 bases, with 10 bases between. In nucleotides, the CDR3 is TGCGCCAGCAGTTTAGGGGGTAACACTGAAGCTTTCTTT. Protein sequence: CASSLGGNTEAFF.

The gene calls are TRBV7-9 and TRBJ2-7; D remains ambiguous. The V end was cut by 5 bases, the J end by 2 bases, with 13 bases between. Germline loops: CDR1 SEHNR, CDR2 FQNEAQ (reference sequence). The CDR3 spans 14 residues. The CDR3 reads CASSVRGLTYEQYF. The CDR3 coding sequence is TGTGCCAGCAGCGTGCGAGGCCTTACCTACGAGCAGTACTTC.

The genes are TRBV30 and TRBJ1-1; tentative D call: TRBD1 (5 bases). Germline CDR1 GTSNPN, CDR2 SVGIG (reference sequence). This CDR3 has 14 amino acids. V dropped 4 bases and J dropped 4 bases, with 16 bases sitting between them. Here the CDR3 reads CAWIEEGLSTEAFF. The DNA for the CDR3 is TGTGCCTGGATCGAGGAGGGGCTGAGCACTGAAGCTTTCTTT.

This clone was seen only once. The chain employs TRBV28 and TRBJ2-1, with TRBD1 matching 12 bases. Germline V gene data show CDR1 as MDHEN and CDR2 as SYDVKM. The V segment lost 6 bases and the J segment 7 bases; nucleotides outside the gene matches: 7. The CDR3 extends over 15 amino acids. In nucleotides, the CDR3 is TGTGCCAGCAGGTCCCGGGACAGGGGGCGGAATGAGCAGTTCTTC. Amino acids: CASRSRDRGRNEQFF.

V usage is TRBV5-4 and J usage is TRBJ2-1; no firm D call. The CDR3 has 14 residues. Between the trimmed V and J ends, which lost 4 bases and 9 bases, there was a span of 17 bases. Germline lookup yields CDR1 SGHNT and CDR2 YYREEE (reference sequence). The CDR3, as DNA: TGTGCCAGCAGCCTCCCCGTGGCGGAAAGTGAGCAGTTCTTC. Translation: CASSLPVAESEQFF.

The CDR3 DNA reads TGTGCCAGCAGTTTAGTTGGGGCAGGGGATGGCTACACCTTC. Translation gives CASSLVGAGDGYTF. V usage is TRBV28 and J usage is TRBJ1-2; TRBD1 is a possible D gene (6 bases). Germline V CDR1 and CDR2: MDHEN, SYDVKM. The CDR3 is made up of 14 amino acids. Trimming shortened V by 2 bases and J by 6 bases, and 13 bases separated the two germline ends.

This clone showed up just once. This chain's CDR3 is CASSLSGGEQFF. The CDR3 nucleotides are TGTGCCAGCAGCTTAAGCGGCGGGGAGCAGTTCTTC. This chain links TRBV7-3 with TRBJ2-1; TRBD2 might be the D (5 bases). V lost 1 base, J lost 10 bases, and 8 bases lay in between. CDR3 size: 12 residues. Germline V gene lookup returns CDR1 SGHTA and CDR2 FQGTGA.

Written as DNA, the CDR3 is TGTGCCAGCAGCGCGCGTCAGGGGCTCCAAGAGACCCAGTACTTC. This translates into CASSARQGLQETQYF. The chain carries TRBV9 and TRBJ2-5; tentatively, D is TRBD1 (6 bases). The length of the CDR3 is 15 residues. Deletions cut 3 bases from V and 1 base from J, with 13 bases between. Per the germline V gene, CDR1 is SGDLS and CDR2 is YYNGEE.

This chain connects TRBV5-6 to TRBJ2-1; 8 nucleotides line up with TRBD1. The CDR3 length is 13 residues. V shed 2 bases, J shed 16 bases, and the junction held 11 bases outside the gene matches. The V gene's germline CDR1 is SGHDT and CDR2 YYEEEE. The CDR3 is CASSLLAGQVRFF. DNA of the CDR3: TGTGCCAGCAGCTTATTGGCGGGACAGGTGCGTTTCTTC.

The genes are TRBV30 and TRBJ1-6; the D is unclear. Per germline, CDR1 GTSNPN and CDR2 SVGIG (reference sequence). Trimming removed 4 bases at V and 6 bases at J, with 7 bases between. The CDR3 loop spans 12 amino acids. This CDR3 is CAWTGGNSPLHF. The CDR3 DNA is TGTGCCTGGACAGGAGGTAATTCACCCCTCCACTTT.

This rearrangement joins TRBV15 to TRBJ2-7; possible D gene TRBD1, 5 bases. The V end lost 3 bases, the J end lost 2 bases, and 8 bases lay between the germline ends. CDR3 length: 13 amino acids. CDR1 is LNHNV, CDR2 YYDKDF, per germline (reference sequence). The CDR3 DNA sequence: TGTGCCACCAGCAGCGAAGGGGCCTACGAGCAGTACTTC. It codes for CATSSEGAYEQYF.

The J gene is TRBJ2-1, the V gene TRBV11-2; D gene uncertain. Germline loops: CDR1 SGHAT, CDR2 FQNNGV. The CDR3 sequence is 15 residues long. V lost 0 bases and J lost 5, with 11 bases in between. CDR3 in amino acids: CASSLDLGDHNEQFF. CDR3 bases: TGTGCCAGCAGCTTAGATCTAGGAGACCACAATGAGCAGTTCTTC.

The V and J genes are TRBV7-2 and TRBJ2-2, with a weak D call TRBD1 (5 bases). The CDR3 has 16 residues. V lost 4 bases, J lost 4 bases, and 16 bases lay in between. From germline, CDR1 is SGHTA and CDR2 FQGNSA. CDR3: CASSSRAGLSTGELFF. CDR3 DNA sequence: TGTGCCAGCAGCTCCCGCGCAGGGTTGAGCACCGGGGAGCTGTTTTTT.